This TCR beta chain was recorded in a study of T cell responses to AZD1222 COVID-19 vaccine. Whole-study findings and limits: Females outnumbered males among donors, who were mostly white British; clonal diversity was possibly underestimated. Repertoire sampling happened only post peak T cell response.

The length of the CDR3 is 13 residues. Germline-derived CDR1 and CDR2 are GTSNPN and SVGIG (reference sequence). TCRdb's table, derived via immunoSEQ multiplex PCR, lists solely in-frame clones and lacks some. The sample lists 98,000 or so clones, roughly nine tenths occurring once. A note on this clone: Its antigen remains unidentified.

This TCR was recovered from an adult in good health. The V gene is TRBV30, the J gene TRBJ1-4, with D unresolved. Here the sequenced sample was peripheral blood, taken on day 0 of MenACWY control vaccination. The CDR3: CAQAGQSNEKLFF. CDR3 DNA: TGTGCTCAAGCCGGCCAGTCTAATGAAAAACTGTTTTTT.